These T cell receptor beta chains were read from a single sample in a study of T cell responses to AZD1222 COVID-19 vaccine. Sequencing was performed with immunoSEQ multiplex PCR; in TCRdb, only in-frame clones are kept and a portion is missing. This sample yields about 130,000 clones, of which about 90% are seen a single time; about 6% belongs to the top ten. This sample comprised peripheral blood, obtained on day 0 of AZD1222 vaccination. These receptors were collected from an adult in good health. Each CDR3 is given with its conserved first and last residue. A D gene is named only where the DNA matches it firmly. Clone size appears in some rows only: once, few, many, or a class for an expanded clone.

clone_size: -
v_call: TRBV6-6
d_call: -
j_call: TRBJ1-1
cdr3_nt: TGTGCCAGCAACCGACCGGGCGGAACTGAAGCTTTCTTT
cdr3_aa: CASNRPGGTEAFF

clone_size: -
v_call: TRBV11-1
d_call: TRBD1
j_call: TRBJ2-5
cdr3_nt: TGTGCCAGCAGCTTAGCCGGACAGGGGTGGGAGACCCAGTACTTC
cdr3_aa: CASSLAGQGWETQYF

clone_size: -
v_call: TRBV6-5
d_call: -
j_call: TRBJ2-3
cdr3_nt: TGTGCCAGCAGCGACCAGTGGACCGATACGCAGTATTTT
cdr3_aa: CASSDQWTDTQYF

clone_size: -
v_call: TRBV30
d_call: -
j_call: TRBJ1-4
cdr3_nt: TGTGCCTGGAGTAGTGGCCTAAATGAAAAACTGTTTTTT
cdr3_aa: CAWSSGLNEKLFF

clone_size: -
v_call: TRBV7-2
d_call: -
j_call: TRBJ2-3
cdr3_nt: TGTGCCAGCAGCTCTTGGCCGCAATCTAGCACAGATACGCAGTATTTT
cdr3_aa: CASSSWPQSSTDTQYF

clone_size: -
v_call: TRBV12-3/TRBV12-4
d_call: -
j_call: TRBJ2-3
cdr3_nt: TGTGCCAGCAGCCTCACTAGGGACCATACGCAGTATTTT
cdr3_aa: CASSLTRDHTQYF

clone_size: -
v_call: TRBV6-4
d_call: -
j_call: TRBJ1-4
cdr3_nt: TGTGCCAGCAGTGACTCGAATAAGGACAGACTCGACGTCAATGAAAAACTGTTTTTT
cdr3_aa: CASSDSNKDRLDVNEKLFF

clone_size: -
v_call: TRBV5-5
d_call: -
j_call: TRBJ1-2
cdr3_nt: TGTGCCAGCAGCTTGCGGGAGACAGCTAACTATGGCTACACCTTC
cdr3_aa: CASSLRETANYGYTF

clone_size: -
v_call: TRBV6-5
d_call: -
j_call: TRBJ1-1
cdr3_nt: TGTGCCAGCAGTTATGCCAGGGACAATATGAACACTGAAGCTTTCTTT
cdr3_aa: CASSYARDNMNTEAFF

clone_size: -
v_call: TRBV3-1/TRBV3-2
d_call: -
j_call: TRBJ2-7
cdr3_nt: TGTGCCAGCAGCCAACGATTTGGGCGGGCGAGCTCCTACGAGCAGTACTTC
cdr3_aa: CASSQRFGRASSYEQYF

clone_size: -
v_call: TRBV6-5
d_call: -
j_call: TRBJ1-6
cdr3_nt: TGTGCCAGCAGTTACGGGGGGGACATGGCCCTCCACTTT
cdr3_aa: CASSYGGDMALHF

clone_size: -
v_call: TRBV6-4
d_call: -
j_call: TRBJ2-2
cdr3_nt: TGTGCCAGCAGTGACACTACAGGGTTCACCGGGGAGCTGTTTTTT
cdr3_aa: CASSDTTGFTGELFF

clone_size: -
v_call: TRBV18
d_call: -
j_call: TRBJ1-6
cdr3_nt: TGTGCCAGCTCACCTTCCTATAATTCACCCCTCCACTTT
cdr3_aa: CASSPSYNSPLHF

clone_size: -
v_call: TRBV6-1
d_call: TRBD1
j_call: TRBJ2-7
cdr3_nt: TGTGCCACCGCGGGACAGGGAGCCTACGAGCAGTACTTC
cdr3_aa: CATAGQGAYEQYF

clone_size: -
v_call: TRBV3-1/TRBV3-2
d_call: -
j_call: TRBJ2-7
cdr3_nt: TGTGCCAGCAGCCAATTCATGGACACGAGCTCCTACGAGCAGTACTTC
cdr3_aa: CASSQFMDTSSYEQYF

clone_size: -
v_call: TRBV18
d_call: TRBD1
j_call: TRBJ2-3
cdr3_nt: TGTGCCAGCTCACCACCGGGACAGAAAACAGATACGCAGTATTTT
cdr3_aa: CASSPPGQKTDTQYF

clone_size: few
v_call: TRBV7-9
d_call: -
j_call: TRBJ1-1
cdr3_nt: TGTGCCAGCAGCGACCAACAGCGGGCCGGAAGTCTGAACACTGAAGCTTTCTTT
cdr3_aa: CASSDQQRAGSLNTEAFF

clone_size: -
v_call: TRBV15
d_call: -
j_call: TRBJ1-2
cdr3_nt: TGTGCCACCAGCACCGGGGTTGGGGGGATGGACTATGGCTACACCTTC
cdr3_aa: CATSTGVGGMDYGYTF

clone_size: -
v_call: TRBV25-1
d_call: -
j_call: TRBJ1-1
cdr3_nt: TGTGCCAGCAGCCGGCGGGGGTCCATGAACACTGAAGCTTTCTTT
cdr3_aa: CASSRRGSMNTEAFF

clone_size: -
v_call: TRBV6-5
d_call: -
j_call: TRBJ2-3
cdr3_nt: TGTGCCAGCACCGGGAACACAGATACGCAGTATTTT
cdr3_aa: CASTGNTDTQYF

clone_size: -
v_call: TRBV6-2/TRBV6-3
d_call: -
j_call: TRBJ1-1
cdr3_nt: TGTGCCAGCAGTTACTCCCCCTGGAGTGAAGCTTTCTTT
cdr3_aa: CASSYSPWSEAFF

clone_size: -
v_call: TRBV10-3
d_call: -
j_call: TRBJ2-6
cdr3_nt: TGTGCCATCAGTGAGTACGGAGGGGGTGGTGGGGCCAACGTCCTGACTTTC
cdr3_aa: CAISEYGGGGGANVLTF

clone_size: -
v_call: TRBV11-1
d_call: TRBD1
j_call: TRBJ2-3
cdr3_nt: TGTGCCAGCAGCTTAGAGACAGGGGGAAATACGCAGTATTTT
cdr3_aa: CASSLETGGNTQYF

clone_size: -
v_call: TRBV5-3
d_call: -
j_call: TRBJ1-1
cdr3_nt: TGTGCCAGAAGCTTGGACCGTTGCACTGAAGCTTTCTTT
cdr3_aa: CARSLDRCTEAFF

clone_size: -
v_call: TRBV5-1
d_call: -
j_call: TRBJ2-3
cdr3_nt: TGCGCCACCCGACGGGACATTGGGACAGATACGCAGTATTTT
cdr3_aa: CATRRDIGTDTQYF

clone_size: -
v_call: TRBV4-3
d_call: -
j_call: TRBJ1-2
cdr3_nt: TGCGCCAGCAGCCCGGGCGCGCGAGGAGGCGGCTACACCTTC
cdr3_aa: CASSPGARGGGYTF

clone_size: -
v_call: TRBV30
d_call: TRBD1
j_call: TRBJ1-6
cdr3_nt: TGTGCCTGGAAATCCGGGACAGAGACGGATCCCCTCCACTTT
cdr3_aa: CAWKSGTETDPLHF

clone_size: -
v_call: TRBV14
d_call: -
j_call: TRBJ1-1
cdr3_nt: TGTGCCAGCAGCCAAGTCACTGAAGCTTTCTTT
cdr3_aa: CASSQVTEAFF

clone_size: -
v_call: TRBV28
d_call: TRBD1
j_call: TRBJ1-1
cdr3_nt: TGTGCCAGCAGTTTGGGTAGCCGACAGGGCCGAGGGACTGAAGCTTTCTTT
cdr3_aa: CASSLGSRQGRGTEAFF

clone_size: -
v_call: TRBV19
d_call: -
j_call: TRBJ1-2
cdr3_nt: TGTGCCAGTAGTACGACAGCAGTCAACTATGGCTACACCTTC
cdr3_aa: CASSTTAVNYGYTF

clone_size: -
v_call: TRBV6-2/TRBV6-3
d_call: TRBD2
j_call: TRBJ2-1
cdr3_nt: TGTGCCAGCAGTCCCGTTGCGGGGGGGAAGGAGTTCTTC
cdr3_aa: CASSPVAGGKEFF

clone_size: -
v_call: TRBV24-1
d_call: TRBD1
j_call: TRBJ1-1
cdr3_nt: TGTGCCACCAGTGGTCCCCCGGGACAGGGTAGGGCTGAAGCTTTCTTT
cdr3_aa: CATSGPPGQGRAEAFF

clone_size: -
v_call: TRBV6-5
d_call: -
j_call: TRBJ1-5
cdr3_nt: TGTGCCAGCAGTAAGAACATGGATCTCAATCAGCCCCAGCATTTT
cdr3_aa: CASSKNMDLNQPQHF

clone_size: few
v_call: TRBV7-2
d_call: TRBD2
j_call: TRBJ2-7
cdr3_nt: TGTGCCAGCAGCCTAAACCCTAGCGGGGAACATTCCTCCTACGAGCAGTACTTC
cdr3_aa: CASSLNPSGEHSSYEQYF

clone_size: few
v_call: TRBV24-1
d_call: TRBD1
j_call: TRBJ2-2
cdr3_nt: TGTGCCACCAGTGATTGGAGCCCAGGGGGCGGGGAGCTGTTTTTT
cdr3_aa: CATSDWSPGGGELFF

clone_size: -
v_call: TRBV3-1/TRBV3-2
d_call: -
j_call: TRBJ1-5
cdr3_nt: TGTGCCAGCAGCCAAGACGGGGGGTCGGGCAATCAGCCCCAGCATTTT
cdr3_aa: CASSQDGGSGNQPQHF

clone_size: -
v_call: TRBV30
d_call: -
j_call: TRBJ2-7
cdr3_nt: TGTGCCTGGAGTGTACTGGGGTCCGGCGAGCAGTACTTC
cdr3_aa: CAWSVLGSGEQYF

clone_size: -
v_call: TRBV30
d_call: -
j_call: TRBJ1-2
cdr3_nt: TGTGCCTGGAGTCCAGGGGTTGGCTACACCTTC
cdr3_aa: CAWSPGVGYTF

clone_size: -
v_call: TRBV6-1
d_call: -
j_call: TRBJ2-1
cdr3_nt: TGTGCCAGCAGTGACGGCGGAAATCTTTATGAGCAGTTCTTC
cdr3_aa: CASSDGGNLYEQFF

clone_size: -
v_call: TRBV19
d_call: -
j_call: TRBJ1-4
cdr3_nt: TGTGCCAGTAGTATCTGGGGCCAAAGAGGGGAAAAACTGTTTTTT
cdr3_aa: CASSIWGQRGEKLFF

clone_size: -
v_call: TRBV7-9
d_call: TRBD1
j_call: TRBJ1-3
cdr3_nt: TGTGCCAGCAGCTCCGGACAGGCCCGGCTCACCATATATTTT
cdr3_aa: CASSSGQARLTIYF

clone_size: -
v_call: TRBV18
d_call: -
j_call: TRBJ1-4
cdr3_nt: TGTGCCAGCTCAGTCGACAGGAATGAAAAACTGTTTTTT
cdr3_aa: CASSVDRNEKLFF

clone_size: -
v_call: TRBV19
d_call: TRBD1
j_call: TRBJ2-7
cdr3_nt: TGTGCCAGTAGTATAGGAGTTCAGGGGGAAGACGAGCAGTACTTC
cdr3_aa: CASSIGVQGEDEQYF

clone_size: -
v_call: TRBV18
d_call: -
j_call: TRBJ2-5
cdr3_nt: TGTGCCAGCTCACCTACAGGACGCCGGGGGGAGACCCAGTACTTC
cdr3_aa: CASSPTGRRGETQYF

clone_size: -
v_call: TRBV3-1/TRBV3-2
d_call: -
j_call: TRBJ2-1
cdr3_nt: TGTGCCAGCAGCCAGGCCGGTCAATACAATGAGCAGTTCTTC
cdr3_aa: CASSQAGQYNEQFF

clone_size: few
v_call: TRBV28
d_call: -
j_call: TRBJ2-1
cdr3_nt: TGTGCCAGCAGTTTAAACGGGAGAGGCTACAATGAGCAGTTCTTC
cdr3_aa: CASSLNGRGYNEQFF

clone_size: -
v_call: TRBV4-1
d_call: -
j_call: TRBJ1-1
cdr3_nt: TGCGCCAGCAGCCAAGACAAGGTGAACACTGAAGCTTTCTTT
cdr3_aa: CASSQDKVNTEAFF

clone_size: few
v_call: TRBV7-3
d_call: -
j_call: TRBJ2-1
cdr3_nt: TGTGCCAGCAGCTTCGCCGGGCAGGGAGGTGAGCAGTTCTTC
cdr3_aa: CASSFAGQGGEQFF

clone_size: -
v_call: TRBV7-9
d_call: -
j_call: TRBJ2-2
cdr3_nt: TGTGCCAGCAGCGGTCTGTCTGTTGGGGAGCTGTTTTTT
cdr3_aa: CASSGLSVGELFF

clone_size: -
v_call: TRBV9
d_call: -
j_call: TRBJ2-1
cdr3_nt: TGTGCCAGCAGCGTAGAAGACTACTCCTACAATGAGCAGTTCTTC
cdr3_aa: CASSVEDYSYNEQFF